These 23 T cell receptor beta chains share one sample of origin, sequenced in a study of T cells in Graves' hyperthyroidism and ophthalmopathy. RNA transcripts were the template for amplifying TCR beta CDR3 regions. TCR CDR3 regions were first amplified by RT-PCR with HTBI primers. From the multiplex PCR reads, TCRdb called clonotypes with MiXCR, one entry per CDR3 protein. This table has about 560,000 distinct CDR3 sequences, approximately 16% appearing once. Sequencing was performed on blood. All receptors come from a young woman with Graves' hyperthyroidism.

This clonotype appeared many times. The CDR3: CASSLTGARSYEQYF. The CDR3 nucleotides are TGTGCCAGCAGCTTAACAGGCGCACGGTCCTACGAGCAGTACTTC. The chain has TRBV7-3 and TRBJ2-7; D gene unclear. This CDR3 is 15 amino acids long. Germline assignment: CDR1 SGHTA and CDR2 FQGTGA. Between the trimmed V and J ends, which lost 0 bases and 1 base, there was a span of 10 bases.

This clonotype was recorded many times. The chain carries TRBV5-1 and TRBJ1-3, with D perhaps TRBD1 (6 bases). Trimming took off 4 bases at V and 0 bases at J, with 17 bases between the two ends. The V gene's germline CDR1 is SGHRS and CDR2 YFSETQ. The CDR3 extends over 17 amino acids. This CDR3 reads CASSPHGQSSSGNTIYF. The CDR3 bases are TGCGCCAGCAGCCCCCACGGACAGTCGAGCTCTGGAAACACCATATATTTT.

In the case of this clonotype: A read error is possible here, since a much larger clone lies one base away. This chain joins TRBV20-1 and TRBJ1-1; D is unresolved. The CDR3 loop spans 13 amino acids. The V end was cut by 3 bases, the J end by 2 bases, with 10 bases between. Looked up from germline, CDR1 is DFQATT and CDR2 is SNEGSKA (reference sequence). The CDR3 sequence is CSARRAGNTEAFF. The CDR3 region has the DNA TGCAGTGCTAGGCGGGCAGGAAACACTGAAGCTTTCTTT.

This clonotype appeared many times. This chain connects TRBV11-1 to TRBJ1-2; D is undetermined. This CDR3 has 14 residues. Germline CDR1 is SGHAT and CDR2 is FQDESV (reference sequence). The V end was cut by 3 bases, the J end by 4 bases, with 12 bases between. The CDR3 sequence is CASSLDGKIYGYTF. As DNA, the CDR3 is TGTGCCAGCAGCTTGGACGGCAAAATCTATGGCTACACCTTC.

This clonotype has at least ten counts. Here the CDR3 DNA reads TGTGCCAGCAGTTCGACCACGGGACGGACATACAATGAGCAGTTCTTC. Encoded protein: CASSSTTGRTYNEQFF. The genes are TRBV6-1 and TRBJ2-1; D possibly matches TRBD1 or TRBD2 (5 bases each). The V gene's germline CDR1 is MNHNS and CDR2 SASEGT. The CDR3 contains 16 residues. The germline V and J ends were trimmed by 5 bases and 4 bases, with 18 bases remaining between them.

This clonotype was seen repeatedly, ten times or more. This rearrangement joins TRBV28 to TRBJ1-5; the match to TRBD1 covers 7 bases. CDR3 length equals 14 residues. Trimming at V came to 5 bases and at J to 5 bases, leaving 6 bases not matched to a gene. The germline CDR1 and CDR2 sequences are MDHEN and SYDVKM. The CDR3 DNA reads as TGTGCCAGCAGTCAGACAGGGTCGGATCAGCCCCAGCATTTT. Protein product: CASSQTGSDQPQHF. The full variable domain, with the rest looked up from reference TRBV28 and TRBJ1-5, is DVKVTQSSRYLVKRTGEKVFLECVQDMDHENMFWYRQDPGLGLRLIYFSYDVKMKEKGDIPEGYSVSREKKERFSLILESASTNQTSMYLCASSQTGSDQPQHFGDGTRLSIL.

This clonotype occurred many times. The chain uses TRBV3-1 and TRBJ2-1, with 7 positions matching TRBD2. The CDR3 is made up of 16 amino acids. The V and J ends lost 4 bases and 3 bases, in that order; junction bases with no gene match: 9. The germline V gene encodes CDR1 LGHDT and CDR2 YNNKEL (reference sequence). The CDR3 DNA follows: TGTGCCAGCAGCCCCTGGGGCGGGGGAGACTACAATGAGCAGTTCTTC. It is translated as CASSPWGGGDYNEQFF.

This clonotype occurred a few times. This chain uses TRBV20-1 with TRBJ2-3; 10 nucleotides line up with TRBD2. This CDR3 has 18 amino acids. Germline-derived CDR1 and CDR2 are DFQATT and SNEGSKA (reference sequence). Trimming removed 0 bases from V and 2 bases from J; junction bases left unmatched: 11. The CDR3 here is CSARDPWDSGGYTDTQYF. CDR3 nucleotide sequence: TGCAGTGCTAGAGATCCCTGGGATAGCGGGGGGTACACAGATACGCAGTATTTT.

The table lists this clonotype with many counts. The chain employs TRBV7-9 and TRBJ2-7; 16 nucleotides agree with TRBD2. With 5 bases clipped from V and 3 bases from J, the junction kept 10 bases outside the gene matches. The CDR3 has 18 residues. The germline V gene has CDR1 SEHNR and CDR2 FQNEAQ (reference sequence). The CDR3: CASSGIGTSGGASYEQYF. The CDR3 nucleotides are TGTGCCAGCAGCGGAATCGGGACTAGCGGGGGGGCCAGCTACGAGCAGTACTTC.

This clonotype was seen repeatedly, ten times or more. V gene TRBV7-9 combines with J gene TRBJ2-1; no clear D. The CDR3 consists of 15 residues. Germline CDR1 reads SEHNR; CDR2 reads FQNEAQ (reference sequence). The V and J ends lost 7 bases and 0 bases respectively, with 13 bases between them. CDR3 DNA sequence: TGTGCCAGCAATTCCGGTTCTAGCTCCTACAATGAGCAGTTCTTC. Translation gives CASNSGSSSYNEQFF.

In regard to this clonotype: A clone one base away is much larger, so this may be a read error. The chain combines TRBV6-2 or TRBV6-3 with TRBJ1-1; D is ambiguous. The V gene's germline CDR1 is MNHEY and CDR2 SVGEGT. This CDR3 comprises 13 residues. In DNA, the CDR3 is TGTCCCAGCAGTTACTTGCATAACACTGAAGCTTTCTTT. Translation: CPSSYLHNTEAFF.

The table lists this clonotype with a few counts. V gene TRBV3-1 combines with J gene TRBJ2-7; D could derive from TRBD1 or TRBD2 (5 bases each). The V end lost 4 bases, the J end lost 4 bases, and 14 bases lay between the germline ends. The CDR3 length is 14 residues. CDR1 and CDR2 (germline): LGHDT, YNNKEL (reference sequence). The CDR3 loop is CASSPRGRGYEQYF. As DNA, the CDR3 is TGTGCCAGCAGCCCCCGGGGCAGAGGGTACGAGCAGTACTTC.

This clonotype was observed at least ten times. The rearrangement uses TRBV3-1 and TRBJ2-1; TRBD1 matches 8 bases. CDR1 is LGHDT, CDR2 YNNKEL, per germline (reference sequence). V shed 3 bases and J 7 bases; nucleotides not matched to a gene: 2. The CDR3 is 13 amino acids. For the CDR3, the DNA is TGTGCCAGCAGCCATCGGACAGGGAATGAGCAGTTCTTC. Amino acids: CASSHRTGNEQFF.

The chain combines TRBV2 with TRBJ1-4; D is unclear. The CDR3 runs to 14 residues. Per the germline V gene, CDR1 is SNHLY and CDR2 is FYNNEI. Trimming took off 2 bases at V and 4 bases at J, with 8 bases between the two ends. CDR3 DNA sequence: TGTGCCAGCAGTGAATTCCGCAGTAATGAAAAACTGTTTTTT. Residues: CASSEFRSNEKLFF.

This chain connects TRBV6-1 to TRBJ2-1, with 7 bases that match TRBD2. The ends lost 3 bases at V and 6 bases at J; junction bases unmatched: 8. There are 15 residues in the CDR3. Germline lookup yields CDR1 MNHNS and CDR2 SASEGT. In DNA, the CDR3 is TGTGCCAGCAGTGATAAACCTAGCGGATTCAATGAGCAGTTCTTC. Amino acid sequence: CASSDKPSGFNEQFF.

The chain couples TRBV6-1 to TRBJ1-5; 11 nucleotides line up with TRBD1. Trimming took 6 bases from V and 7 from J; bases not matched to a gene: 2. This CDR3 contains 13 residues. Germline CDR1 reads MNHNS; CDR2 reads SASEGT. The CDR3 reads CASRGQGEQPQHF. DNA of the CDR3: TGTGCCAGCAGGGGACAGGGGGAACAGCCCCAGCATTTT.

This clonotype was recorded at least ten times. This sequence joins TRBV10-3 and TRBJ2-1; the match to TRBD2 covers 8 bases. Germline V gives CDR1 ENHRY, CDR2 SYGVKD. This CDR3 has 15 amino acids. Trimming at V came to 6 bases and at J to 7 bases, leaving 11 bases not matched to a gene. The CDR3 DNA is TGTGCCATCAGCGGGGGGGGACGGCGACAAAATGAGCAGTTCTTC. Protein: CAISGGGRRQNEQFF.

With regard to this clonotype: A much larger clone is a single base away; this may be a read error. This likely comes from a read error, as the CDR3 has no conserved phenylalanine or tryptophan at its end. The chain is built from TRBV7-2 and TRBJ2-7, with TRBD2 as a possible D gene (7 bases). Germline CDR1 SGHTA, CDR2 FQGNSA. The CDR3 length is 16 residues. V was trimmed by 3 bases and J by 1 base, leaving 16 bases between them. The CDR3: CASSLGGAGLSYEQYS. CDR3 bases: TGTGCCAGCAGCTTGGGGGGGGCAGGGTTATCCTACGAGCAGTACTCC.

This clonotype was seen at least ten times. The chain is built from TRBV12-3 or TRBV12-4 and TRBJ2-5, with TRBD1 identical over 7 bases. There are 13 residues in the CDR3. The junction had 6 bases not matched to a gene; V was cut back by 6 bases and J by 5 bases. CDR3 DNA sequence: TGTGCCAGCAGAAACGACAGGGCGGAGACCCAGTACTTC. As protein: CASRNDRAETQYF.

V gene TRBV10-2 combines with J gene TRBJ2-7, with TRBD2 identical over 8 bases. The V and J ends lost 5 bases and 7 bases, in that order; junction bases with no gene match: 13. Germline V lookup: CDR1 WSHSY, CDR2 SAAADI. This CDR3 comprises 15 residues. CDR3 protein: CASSPFRGGASEQYF. The DNA of the CDR3 is TGCGCCAGCAGTCCGTTTCGGGGGGGGGCTTCGGAGCAGTACTTC.

This clonotype came up once. This CDR3 reads CASSQDSTTNEKLFF. The CDR3 coding sequence is TGCGCCAGCAGCCAAGATTCGACTACTAATGAAAAACTGTTTTTT. The gene calls are TRBV4-3 and TRBJ1-4; D remains unclear. V was cut by 0 bases and J by 2 bases, with 7 bases left in between. The CDR3 spans 15 residues. CDR1 and CDR2 (germline): LGHNA, YSLEER.

Ten or more counts support this clonotype. This chain links TRBV5-8 with TRBJ2-1; D not resolved. Germline CDR1 SGHTS, CDR2 YDEGEE. This CDR3 contains 16 residues. Trimming left V 0 bases short and J 1 base short, with 11 bases between. The CDR3 nucleotides read TGTGCCAGCAGCTTGGCCGAAGGAGTGTCCTACAATGAGCAGTTCTTC. Encoded protein: CASSLAEGVSYNEQFF.

This clonotype turned up a few times. The chain combines TRBV5-1 with TRBJ2-7; TRBD1 matches at 10 bases. The CDR3 is made up of 16 amino acids. Trimming at V came to 0 bases and at J to 6 bases, leaving 9 bases not matched to a gene. Germline CDR1 and CDR2: SGHRS and YFSETQ. CDR3 loop: CASSLGGTGVKGEQYF. The CDR3 DNA reads TGCGCCAGCAGCTTGGGGGGGACAGGGGTGAAGGGCGAGCAGTACTTC.